This TCR beta chain emerged from a study of OX40 agonist ivuxolimab in advanced cancers. On the study more broadly: Administration of intravenous ivuxolimab to patients occurred every 2 weeks at 0.01 to 10 mg/kg.

For this clone: Its antigen is undetermined.

The V and J ends lost 5 bases and 2 bases, in that order; junction bases with no gene match: 14. The CDR3 covers 18 residues. The germline gives CDR1 SGHTA, CDR2 FQGTGA. Patients were ruled out by autoimmune disease history or systemic immunosuppression. Points from the study as a whole: Expanded clones were, on average, more numerous in CD8+ T cells than in CD4+. People who partly responded at 0.1-3.0 mg/kg had some of the least clonal expansion seen.

Repertoires were generated with immunoSEQ multiplex PCR, while TCRdb's copy carries only in-frame clones and drops some. The table includes tens of thousands of clones, about 85% detected once. The TCR sequence derives from an adult with an advanced solid tumor such as melanoma, head and neck, liver or kidney cancer. The V call is TRBV7-3, the J call TRBJ2-7; TRBD2 aligns across 11 bases. This specimen was CD4+ or CD8+ T cells sorted from blood, taken in a trial of the OX40 agonist ivuxolimab. The DNA for the CDR3 is TGTGCCAGCAGCCGGACCCACGCTACTAGCGGGAGCCCCTACGAGCAGTACTTC. Translated, it gives CASSRTHATSGSPYEQYF. Filled out from reference TRBV7-3 and TRBJ2-7, the complete variable domain reads GAGVSQTPSNKVTEKGKYVELRCDPISGHTALYWYRQSLGQGPEFLIYFQGTGAADDSGLPNDRFFAVRPEGSVSTLKIQRTERGDSAVYLCASSRTHATSGSPYEQYFGPGTRLTVT.